These 19 T cell receptor beta chains originate from one sample sequenced in a study of T cells in Graves' hyperthyroidism and ophthalmopathy. Researchers amplified the TCR beta CDR3 regions from RNA transcripts. Carried out on the TCR CDR3, a first-round RT-PCR used the HTBI primer set. TCRdb independently ran MiXCR on the multiplex PCR reads; one entry per CDR3 protein. The profile covers around 520,000 distinct CDR3 sequences, with less than 25% appearing a single time and around 11% taken by the ten largest. Sequenced input: blood. The receptor set was obtained from a woman in her twenties or thirties with Graves' ophthalmopathy.

This rearrangement joins TRBV20-1 to TRBJ1-5; perhaps TRBD1 as D (5 bases). CDR3 length: 15 amino acids. Deletions cut 5 bases from V and 0 bases from J, with 14 bases between. Germline V gene data show CDR1 as DFQATT and CDR2 as SNEGSKA (reference sequence). The CDR3 DNA sequence: TGCAGTGCTTCCCGGGGGGAAAATAGCAATCAGCCCCAGCATTTT. It specifies CSASRGENSNQPQHF.

A few counts support this clonotype. A much larger clone sits a single nucleotide away, making a read error possible. The V gene is TRBV6-2 or TRBV6-3, the J gene TRBJ1-5; 8 bases line up with TRBD1. The CDR3 spans 14 residues. The germline V gene has CDR1 MNHEY and CDR2 SVGEGT. The CDR3 DNA sequence: TGTGCCAGCAGTTACGAGACAGGGGTCCAGCCCCGGCATTTT. Its protein product is CASSYETGVQPRHF.

The chain combines TRBV13 with TRBJ2-6; D ambiguous. Deletions cut 2 bases from V and 1 base from J, with 6 bases between. Looked up from germline, CDR1 is PRHDT and CDR2 is FYEKMQ (reference sequence). The CDR3 length is 15 residues. CDR3 sequence: CASSLQASGANVLTF. The DNA of the CDR3 is TGTGCCAGCAGCTTACAGGCTTCTGGGGCCAACGTCCTGACTTTC.

V gene TRBV6-2 or TRBV6-3 combines with J gene TRBJ1-5, with D possibly TRBD1 on 6 matching bases. This CDR3 is built from 19 residues. Germline loops: CDR1 MNHEY, CDR2 SVGEGT. V was pared by 2 bases and J by 1 base, with 21 bases between. The CDR3 DNA follows: TGTGCCAGCAGTTACCAGCAACCAGGGGCACGGGTGAGCAATCAGCCCCAGCATTTT. It yields the protein CASSYQQPGARVSNQPQHF.

This clonotype appeared many times. The chain uses TRBV20-1 and TRBJ2-1; TRBD2 matches 11 bases. Germline CDR1 is DFQATT and CDR2 is SNEGSKA (reference sequence). The V gene end was trimmed by 3 bases and the J gene end by 4 bases; junction bases not matched to a gene: 5. The CDR3 is 15 residues long. CDR3 nucleotide sequence: TGCAGTGCTAGTTGGGCTAGCGGGGGGTACAATGAGCAGTTCTTC. Protein: CSASWASGGYNEQFF.

The V call is TRBV7-6, the J call TRBJ1-6; 7 bases fit TRBD1. Looked up from germline, CDR1 is SGHVS and CDR2 is FNYEAQ. This CDR3 contains 15 residues. Trimming removed 1 base from V and 7 bases from J; junction bases left unmatched: 4. In DNA form, the CDR3 reads TGTGCCAGCAGCTTAGAAACAGGGGACAATTCACCCCTCCACTTT. This encodes CASSLETGDNSPLHF.

A few counts support this clonotype. The CDR3 DNA is TGTGCCAGCAGCCCGGACTGGGACTCTGGAAACACCATATATTTT. It translates to CASSPDWDSGNTIYF. V is TRBV6-2 or TRBV6-3 and J is TRBJ1-3; D is undetermined. Germline V gene data show CDR1 as MNHEY and CDR2 as SVGEGT. The V gene lost 6 bases and the J gene lost 0 bases, with 12 bases spanning the gap. CDR3 length equals 15 residues.

This rearrangement joins TRBV12-5 to TRBJ1-3; 8 bases fit TRBD1. The J segment lost 4 bases and the V segment lost 6 bases, leaving 5 bases of the junction unmatched. Per the germline V gene, CDR1 is LGHNT and CDR2 is FRNRAP. The CDR3 has 14 residues. The CDR3 DNA follows: TGTGCTAGTGGCCGAGGACAGGGAGGAAACACCATATATTTT. Translated: CASGRGQGGNTIYF.

As regards this clonotype: This clone may be a read error of a much larger clone one base away. Here the CDR3 omits its conserved ending phenylalanine or tryptophan, so a read error is the likely source. The chain couples TRBV28 to TRBJ2-7; D may be TRBD1 or TRBD2 (5 bases each). This CDR3 is built from 14 residues. V lost 6 bases and J lost 5, with 17 bases in between. Per the germline V gene, CDR1 is MDHEN and CDR2 is SYDVKM. CDR3 protein: CASSRLRVGDEQYS. CDR3 nucleotides: TGTGCCAGCAGCCGTTTGCGGGTGGGGGACGAGCAGTACTCC.

This clonotype occurred many times. The chain links TRBV20-1 to TRBJ2-7; possible D gene TRBD2, 6 bases. Trimming removed 3 bases at V and 2 bases at J, with 11 bases between. The germline V gene has CDR1 DFQATT and CDR2 SNEGSKA (reference sequence). This CDR3 contains 13 residues. CDR3 DNA sequence: TGCAGTGCTAGGAGGGGACTCACCTACGAGCAGTACTTC. This encodes CSARRGLTYEQYF.

This clonotype has a count of ten or more. The rearrangement joins TRBV2 to TRBJ1-2; 7 positions agree with TRBD1. This CDR3 comprises 14 residues. The germline gives CDR1 SNHLY, CDR2 FYNNEI. The V and J ends lost 6 bases and 7 bases, in that order; junction bases with no gene match: 11. The CDR3 is CASRSTGEVGGYTF. CDR3 nucleotide sequence: TGTGCCAGCAGATCTACAGGGGAAGTTGGTGGCTACACCTTC.

Concerning this clonotype itself: A much larger clone differs by one base, so this may be a read error. This chain links TRBV6-1 with TRBJ2-5; D not certain. Germline V gives CDR1 MNHNS, CDR2 SASEGT. The V end lost 7 bases, the J end lost 4 bases, and 7 bases lay between the germline ends. The CDR3 totals 11 residues. The CDR3 bases are TGTGCCAGCACCGAATCAGAGACCCAGTACTTC. This gives the protein CASTESETQYF.

In this sample, this clonotype turned up a few times. One base away lies a much larger clone, so this may be a sequencing read error. This chain uses TRBV15 with TRBJ2-5, with D tentatively TRBD1 or TRBD2 (7 bases each). Germline V CDR1 and CDR2: LNHNV, YYDKDF (reference sequence). V gave up 5 bases and J gave up 1 base, with 14 bases separating them. The CDR3 spans 15 residues. For the CDR3, the DNA is TGTGCCACCAGCTTCCCAGGGGGGGGCCAAGAGACCCAGTACTTC. It yields the protein CATSFPGGGQETQYF.

This clonotype was counted only a few times. The rearrangement joins TRBV6-1 to TRBJ1-2, with 8 bases fitting TRBD1. With 0 bases clipped from V and 8 bases from J, the junction kept 14 bases outside the gene matches. In germline, CDR1 is MNHNS, CDR2 SASEGT. The CDR3 sequence is 17 residues long. CDR3 coding DNA: TGTGCCAGCAGTGAAGCCCCGGCGGACAGGGTGGGCGGAGGCTACACCTTC. Amino acid sequence: CASSEAPADRVGGGYTF.

The DNA of the CDR3 is TGTGCCAGCAGCTCACAGGGGGACATATACGAGCAGTACTTC. Translating gives CASSSQGDIYEQYF. The chain is built from TRBV6-1 and TRBJ2-7; 8 nucleotides match TRBD1. CDR3 size: 14 residues. The germline gives CDR1 MNHNS, CDR2 SASEGT. With 6 bases clipped from V and 4 bases from J, the junction kept 8 bases outside the gene matches.

The V gene is TRBV27, the J gene TRBJ2-2, with D hard to call. Trimming shortened V by 4 bases and J by 6 bases, and 9 bases separated the two germline ends. Germline V gene lookup returns CDR1 MNHEY and CDR2 SMNVEV (reference sequence). There are 13 residues in the CDR3. CDR3 DNA sequence: TGTGCCAGCAGTTACCTAAACGCCGGGGAGCTGTTTTTT. Amino acids: CASSYLNAGELFF.

The rearrangement joins TRBV7-3 to TRBJ2-2, with D hard to call. The CDR3 length is 14 residues. Germline V gene data show CDR1 as SGHTA and CDR2 as FQGTGA. The V end lost 5 bases, the J end lost 4 bases, and 11 bases lay between the germline ends. For the CDR3, the DNA is TGTGCCAGCAGCCGTACATTGGGCACCGGGGAGCTGTTTTTT. Translating gives CASSRTLGTGELFF.

This clonotype was counted ten times or more. This chain uses TRBV6-1 with TRBJ2-7; 7 bases map to TRBD2. J lost 5 bases, V lost 4 bases, and 11 bases had no gene match. Germline-derived CDR1 and CDR2 are MNHNS and SASEGT. The CDR3 has 15 residues. CDR3 amino acids: CASSARLAGRDEQYF. Here the CDR3 DNA reads TGTGCCAGCAGTGCGCGACTAGCTGGTCGGGACGAGCAGTACTTC.

The rearrangement links TRBV2 to TRBJ1-1; D possibly corresponds to TRBD1 (6 bases). CDR1 and CDR2 (germline): SNHLY, FYNNEI. CDR3 size: 12 residues. V was pared by 9 bases and J by 5 bases, with 13 bases between. The CDR3 reads CASTGFLTEAFF. CDR3 in DNA: TGTGCCAGTACAGGGTTCTTGACTGAAGCTTTCTTT.